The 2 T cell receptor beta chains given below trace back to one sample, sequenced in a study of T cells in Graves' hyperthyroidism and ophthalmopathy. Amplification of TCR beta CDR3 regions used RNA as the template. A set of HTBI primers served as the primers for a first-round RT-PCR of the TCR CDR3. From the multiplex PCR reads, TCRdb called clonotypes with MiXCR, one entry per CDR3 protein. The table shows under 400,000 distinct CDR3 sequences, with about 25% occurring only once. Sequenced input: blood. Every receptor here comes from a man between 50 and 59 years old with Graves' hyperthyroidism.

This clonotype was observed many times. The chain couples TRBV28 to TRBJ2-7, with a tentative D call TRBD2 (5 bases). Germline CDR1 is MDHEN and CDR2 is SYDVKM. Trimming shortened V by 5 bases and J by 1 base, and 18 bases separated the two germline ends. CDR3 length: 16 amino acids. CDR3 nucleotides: TGTGCCAGCAGTCCCCCCGGGATCCCACAGTCCTACGAGCAGTACTTC. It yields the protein CASSPPGIPQSYEQYF.

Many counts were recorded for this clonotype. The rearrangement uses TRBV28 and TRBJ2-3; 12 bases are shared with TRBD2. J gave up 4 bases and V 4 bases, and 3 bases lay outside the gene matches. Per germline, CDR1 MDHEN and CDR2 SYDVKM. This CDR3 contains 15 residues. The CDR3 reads CASSSLAGGPDTQYF. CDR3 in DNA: TGTGCCAGCAGTTCACTAGCGGGAGGTCCAGATACGCAGTATTTT.